Listed below are T cell receptor beta chains from one sample, sequenced in a study of human T cells and chemical hapten exposure. A single record per CDR3 protein comes from TCRdb applying MiXCR to the RACE reads. The data show about 290,000 distinct CDR3 sequences, around 7.3% seen once. The source material was whole blood, sampled in connection with sensitization to the hapten diphenylcyclopropenone (DPC). The receptors come from a man younger than 35 with alopecia areata. Some clones in this sample may be carry-over from other donors' samples. CDR3s include the opening cysteine and the closing phenylalanine or tryptophan. The D gene is left open where the match is weak. Not every row has a clone size; where given, it reads once, few, many or a size class.

NA,TRBV5-1,many,TRBJ2-7,TGCGCCAGCAGCTTGGTCACAGGAACCTACGAGCAGTACTTC,CASSLVTGTYEQYF
NA,TRBV7-7,NA,TRBJ2-2,TGTGCCAGCAGCCTACTTCCCGGGACACCTTCGAACACCGGGGAGCTGTTTTTT,CASSLLPGTPSNTGELFF
NA,TRBV4-1,NA,TRBJ1-1,TGCGCCAGCAGCCAAGTTCACGACAGGAACTCTGAAGCTTTCTTT,CASSQVHDRNSEAFF
NA,TRBV12-3/TRBV12-4,NA,TRBJ2-3,TGTGCCAGCAGTTTAGGGTCTTGGGTGGATACGCAGTATTTT,CASSLGSWVDTQYF
TRBD2,TRBV7-2,few,TRBJ2-1,TGTGCCAGCACCCCATCATGGGGGGGCTCCTACAATGAGCAGTTCTTC,CASTPSWGGSYNEQFF
TRBD1,TRBV25-1,many,TRBJ1-1,TGTGCCAGCAGTGAATTGCTCAGGGGGACTGAAGCTTTCTTT,CASSELLRGTEAFF
TRBD1,TRBV6-2/TRBV6-3,few,TRBJ1-1,TGTGCCAGCAGTTTGTACAGGGGCGAAGCGACTGAAGCTTTCTTT,CASSLYRGEATEAFF
NA,TRBV5-1,NA,TRBJ2-5,TGCGCCAGCACTAGGGCAGGGAGCGCGATAGAGACCCAGTACTTC,CASTRAGSAIETQYF
TRBD1,TRBV6-5,NA,TRBJ1-4,TGTGCCAGCAGTTACATGGACAGGGTAGAAAAACTGTTTTTT,CASSYMDRVEKLFF
TRBD1,TRBV6-6,NA,TRBJ2-3,TGTGCCAGCTCGAACCCCCCACAGGGGGCCATTAGCACAGATACGCAGTATTTT,CASSNPPQGAISTDTQYF
TRBD1,TRBV18,many,TRBJ1-5,TGTGCCAGCTCACCACCGGTGCTGGGACAGGGACATCAGCCCCAGCATTTT,CASSPPVLGQGHQPQHF
NA,TRBV6-6,few,TRBJ1-6,TGTGCCAGCAGTTACTCAGGGAATTCACCCCTCCACTTT,CASSYSGNSPLHF
NA,TRBV29-1,many,TRBJ1-2,TGCAGCGTTGAACGGGGATATGGCTACACCTTC,CSVERGYGYTF
NA,TRBV12-3/TRBV12-4,NA,TRBJ2-5,TGTGCCAGCAGTTTAGCCGACGGGGAGACCCAGTACTTC,CASSLADGETQYF
NA,TRBV3-1,many,TRBJ1-1,TGTGCCAGCAGCCAGACGTCTGAAGCTTTCTTT,CASSQTSEAFF
NA,TRBV6-2/TRBV6-3,few,TRBJ2-3,TGTGCCAGCAGTTACTCCGGGGTTGGTTCCACAGATACGCAGTATTTT,CASSYSGVGSTDTQYF
NA,TRBV10-3,few,TRBJ1-1,TGTGCCATCAGTGACTGGGGAGCGAACACTGAAGCTTTCTTT,CAISDWGANTEAFF
NA,TRBV12-3/TRBV12-4,NA,TRBJ1-1,TGTGCCAGCAGTTTCCCCAGGGCCCACACTGAAGCTTTCTTT,CASSFPRAHTEAFF
NA,TRBV4-3,few,TRBJ2-4,TGCGCCAGCAGCCAATCCCAAGGTTTCTCCGAGCGGTTAGCCAAAAACATTCAGTACTTC,CASSQSQGFSERLAKNIQYF
NA,TRBV7-3,few,TRBJ2-3,TGTGCCAGCAGCTCCCAGGGGGGACTAGTGCCAGATACGCAGTATTTT,CASSSQGGLVPDTQYF
NA,TRBV7-9,NA,TRBJ1-6,TGTGCCAGCAGCCCTCCCAGGGAGGTGGGGAAGGATTCACCCCTCCACTTT,CASSPPREVGKDSPLHF
TRBD1,TRBV7-3,NA,TRBJ2-1,TGTGCCAGCAGCCTACCGTCGACAGGGGCCTCCTACAATGAGCAGTTCTTC,CASSLPSTGASYNEQFF
NA,TRBV12-3/TRBV12-4,NA,TRBJ1-4,TGTGCCAGCAGTACCAGGGGTGCTTCTAATGAAAAACTGTTTTTT,CASSTRGASNEKLFF
TRBD2,TRBV7-9,few,TRBJ2-1,TGTGCCAGCAGCTTCATAGCGGGGGCCCTCAATGAGCAGTTCTTC,CASSFIAGALNEQFF
NA,TRBV7-2,many,TRBJ2-1,TGTGCCAGCAGCTTACGAAGACAAGACAATGAGCAGTTCTTC,CASSLRRQDNEQFF
NA,TRBV25-1,few,TRBJ2-5,TGTGCCAGCACCCAGGGTGAGGAGACCCAGTACTTC,CASTQGEETQYF
NA,TRBV6-5,NA,TRBJ1-2,TGTGCCAGCAGTGGCGCAGTTAACTATGGCTACACCTTC,CASSGAVNYGYTF
NA,TRBV29-1,many,TRBJ1-2,TGCAGCGTTGTAGGGGACTATGGCTACACCTTC,CSVVGDYGYTF
TRBD2,TRBV29-1,NA,TRBJ2-7,TGCAGCGTCGATAAGGGACTAGCGGGTGCATCCTACGAGCAGTACTTC,CSVDKGLAGASYEQYF
NA,TRBV20-1,few,TRBJ1-5,TGCAGTGCTAGTCAGGGGATCAATCAGCCCCAGCATTTT,CSASQGINQPQHF
NA,TRBV18,few,TRBJ1-1,TGTGCCAGCTCACTAGAAAGGGCCCACACTGAAGCTTTCTTT,CASSLERAHTEAFF
NA,TRBV15,NA,TRBJ2-7,TGTGCCACCAGCTACAAGGCCTTCTCCTACGAGCAGTACTTC,CATSYKAFSYEQYF
TRBD1,TRBV7-2,NA,TRBJ1-2,TGTGCCAGCGGGCTTCCACCGGACACCAGGGGGAACTATGGCTACACCTTC,CASGLPPDTRGNYGYTF
NA,TRBV5-5,few,TRBJ1-1,TGTGCCAGCAGCTTGGGATTGACAGCCCCGAACACTGAAGCTTTCTTT,CASSLGLTAPNTEAFF
NA,TRBV20-1,NA,TRBJ1-1,TGCAGTGCCGGGGATAAGAACACTGAAGCTTTCTTT,CSAGDKNTEAFF
TRBD2,TRBV7-2,many,TRBJ2-3,TGTGCCAGCAGCTTCGTGTCCCTTGCGGGGGGCACAGATACGCAGTATTTT,CASSFVSLAGGTDTQYF
NA,TRBV4-1,NA,TRBJ2-5,TGCGCCAGCAGCTCGAGATGGACAGAGTACCAAGAGACCCAGTACTTC,CASSSRWTEYQETQYF
NA,TRBV5-5,few,TRBJ1-6,TGTGCCAGCAGCCTGGTTGGGGTACAGGGATATTTCCTCCACTTT,CASSLVGVQGYFLHF
NA,TRBV12-3/TRBV12-4,NA,TRBJ1-6,TGTGCCAGCAGCTCCGGAATTTCACCCCTCCACTTT,CASSSGISPLHF
NA,TRBV6-2/TRBV6-3,NA,TRBJ1-1,TGTGCCAGCAGTTACGAGTACAGGGCTGAAGCTTTCTTT,CASSYEYRAEAFF
NA,TRBV12-3/TRBV12-4,few,TRBJ1-2,TGTGCCACAAGCTTGGGAGACTATGGCTACACCTTC,CATSLGDYGYTF
NA,TRBV7-9,NA,TRBJ1-3,TGTGCCAGCAGCCGGACCCAATCCCAGAGAAACACCATATATTTT,CASSRTQSQRNTIYF
NA,TRBV10-3,many,TRBJ1-2,TGTGCCATCAGTGACGACAGCAACTATGGCTACACCTTC,CAISDDSNYGYTF
TRBD2,TRBV2,few,TRBJ2-3,TGTGCCAGCCCTCTAGCGGGGGGTCACGATACGCAGTATTTT,CASPLAGGHDTQYF
NA,TRBV3-1,NA,TRBJ1-1,TGTGCCAGCAGCCAAGACAATAGTTTTGCTGAAGCTTTCTTT,CASSQDNSFAEAFF
NA,TRBV11-1,many,TRBJ1-5,TGTGCCAGCAGCTTAGACAGCAACAATCAGCCCCAGCATTTT,CASSLDSNNQPQHF
TRBD1,TRBV7-9,NA,TRBJ2-7,TGTGCCAGCAGCTTAGACGGACAGGGGTACTACGAGCAGTACTTC,CASSLDGQGYYEQYF
TRBD1,TRBV11-2,few,TRBJ2-2,TGTGCCAGCAGCTTTCCGGGACAGGGCAAGAGAACCGGGGAGCTGTTTTTT,CASSFPGQGKRTGELFF
NA,TRBV11-2,NA,TRBJ1-2,TGTGCCAGCAGCTTCGTGGACGGGGGCTATGGCTACACCTTC,CASSFVDGGYGYTF
NA,TRBV10-3,NA,TRBJ2-3,TGTGCCATCGGCCCCTCACGGCAGGGGACAGATACGCAGTATTTT,CAIGPSRQGTDTQYF
TRBD1,TRBV6-6,few,TRBJ2-4,TGTGCCAGCAGTTACAGCCCCAACAGGGGTGGAAACATTCAGTACTTC,CASSYSPNRGGNIQYF
TRBD1,TRBV9,NA,TRBJ1-1,TGTGCCAGCAGCGGGGGAACAGGGGCCGCAGAAGCTTTCTTT,CASSGGTGAAEAFF
TRBD2,TRBV5-1,many,TRBJ2-1,TGCGCCAGCAGCCCGACTCTAGCGGGGATCGATTACAATGAGCAGTTCTTC,CASSPTLAGIDYNEQFF